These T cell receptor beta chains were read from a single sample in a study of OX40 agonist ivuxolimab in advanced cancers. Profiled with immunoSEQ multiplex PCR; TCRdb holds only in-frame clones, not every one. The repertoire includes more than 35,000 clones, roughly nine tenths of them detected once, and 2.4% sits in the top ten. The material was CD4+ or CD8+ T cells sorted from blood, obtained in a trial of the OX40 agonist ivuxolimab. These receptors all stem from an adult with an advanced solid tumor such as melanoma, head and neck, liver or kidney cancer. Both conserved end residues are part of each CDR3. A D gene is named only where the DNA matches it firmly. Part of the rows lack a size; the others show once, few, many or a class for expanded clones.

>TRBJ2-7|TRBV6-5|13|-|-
CASSYPDSYEQYF
TGTGCCAGCAGTTACCCTGACAGCTACGAGCAGTACTTC
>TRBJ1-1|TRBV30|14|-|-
CAWRDNRVEGEAFF
TGTGCCTGGAGAGATAACAGGGTTGAGGGTGAAGCTTTCTTT
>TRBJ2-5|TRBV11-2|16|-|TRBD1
CASSLGTGDNQETQYF
TGTGCCAGCAGCTTGGGGACAGGGGATAACCAAGAGACCCAGTACTTC
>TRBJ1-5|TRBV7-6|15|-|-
CASSPVGGFNQPQHF
TGTGCCAGCAGCCCCGTAGGGGGGTTTAATCAGCCCCAGCATTTT
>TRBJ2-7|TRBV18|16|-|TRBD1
CASSPPIDRGSYEQYF
TGTGCCAGCTCACCACCGATCGACAGGGGGTCCTACGAGCAGTACTTC
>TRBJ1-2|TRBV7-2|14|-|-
CASSQDRELYGYTF
TGTGCCAGCAGCCAAGACCGGGAACTCTATGGCTACACCTTC
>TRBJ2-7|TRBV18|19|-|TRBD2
CASSLRGGPPDGSGVEQYF
TGTGCCAGCTCACTGAGAGGGGGGCCACCGGATGGTAGCGGGGTCGAGCAGTACTTC
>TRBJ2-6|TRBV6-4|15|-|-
CASSEGSSGANVLTF
TGTGCCAGCAGTGAAGGGAGCTCTGGGGCCAACGTCCTGACTTTC
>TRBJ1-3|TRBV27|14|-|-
CASKLQNSGNTIYF
TGTGCCAGCAAACTACAGAACTCTGGAAACACCATATATTTT
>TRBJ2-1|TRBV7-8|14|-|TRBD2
CASSLLTSGDEQFF
TGTGCCAGCAGCTTATTGACTAGCGGGGATGAGCAGTTCTTC
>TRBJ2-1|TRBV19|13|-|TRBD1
CASSLDRAYEQFF
TGTGCCAGTAGCCTGGACAGGGCCTATGAGCAGTTCTTC
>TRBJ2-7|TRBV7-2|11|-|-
CASSWKYEQYF
TGTGCCAGCAGCTGGAAATACGAGCAGTACTTC
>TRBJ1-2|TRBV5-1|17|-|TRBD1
CASSSGPGTVGGYGYTF
TGCGCCAGCAGCTCCGGGCCCGGGACAGTCGGGGGCTATGGCTACACCTTC
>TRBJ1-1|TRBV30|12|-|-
CAWSVTRTEAFF
TGTGCCTGGAGTGTTACAAGGACTGAAGCTTTCTTT
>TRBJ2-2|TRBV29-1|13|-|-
CSVVEIDTGELFF
TGCAGCGTTGTAGAAATCGACACCGGGGAGCTGTTTTTT
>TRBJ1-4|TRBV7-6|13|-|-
CASSVATNEKLFF
TGTGCCAGCAGCGTTGCAACTAATGAAAAACTGTTTTTT
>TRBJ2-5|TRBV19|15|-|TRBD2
CASSTIAGGQETQYF
TGTGCCAGTAGTACAATAGCGGGGGGACAAGAGACCCAGTACTTC
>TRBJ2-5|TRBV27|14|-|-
CASSLNSGQETQYF
TGTGCCAGCAGTTTAAATAGCGGCCAAGAGACCCAGTACTTC
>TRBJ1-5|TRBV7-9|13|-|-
CASSLGTGQPQHF
TGTGCCAGCAGCTTAGGAACAGGGCAGCCCCAGCATTTT
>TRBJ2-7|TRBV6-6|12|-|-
CASSPALYEQYF
TGTGCCAGCAGCCCGGCTCTCTACGAGCAGTACTTC
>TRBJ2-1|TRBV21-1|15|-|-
CASSLLFCRSNEQFF
TGTGCCAGCAGCCTCCTTTTCTGTCGCTCCAATGAGCAGTTCTTC
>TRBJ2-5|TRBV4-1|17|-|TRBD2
CASSQEGGGSPRETQYF
TGCGCCAGCAGCCAAGAAGGCGGGGGGAGCCCCCGAGAGACCCAGTACTTC
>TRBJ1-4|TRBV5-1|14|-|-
CASSLGTVGEKLFF
TGCGCCAGCAGCTTGGGCACAGTGGGAGAAAAACTGTTTTTT
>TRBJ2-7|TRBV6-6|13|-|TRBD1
CASSQGQAYEQYF
TGTGCCAGCAGTCAGGGACAGGCCTACGAGCAGTACTTC
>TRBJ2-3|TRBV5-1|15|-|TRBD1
CASSLKGGITDTQYF
TGCGCCAGCAGCTTGAAAGGGGGCATCACAGATACGCAGTATTTT
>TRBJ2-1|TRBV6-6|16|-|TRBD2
CAGSPRASGGNNEQFF
TGTGCCGGCAGCCCTAGGGCTAGCGGGGGTAACAATGAGCAGTTCTTC
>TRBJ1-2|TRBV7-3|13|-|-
CASSLGQGRGYTF
TGTGCCAGCAGCTTAGGGCAGGGGAGAGGCTACACCTTC
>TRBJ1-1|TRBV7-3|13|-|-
CASSLEGNTEAFF
TGTGCCAGCAGCTTAGAGGGTAACACTGAAGCTTTCTTT
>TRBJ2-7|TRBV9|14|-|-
CASSPRDFAYEQYF
TGTGCCAGCAGCCCCCGGGACTTTGCCTACGAGCAGTACTTC
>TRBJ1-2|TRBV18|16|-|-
CASSQTRTEQSYGYTF
TGTGCCAGCTCACAGACCCGGACCGAACAAAGCTATGGCTACACCTTC
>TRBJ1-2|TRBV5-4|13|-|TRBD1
CASSSQGARGYTF
TGTGCCAGCAGCTCACAGGGGGCGCGGGGCTACACCTTC
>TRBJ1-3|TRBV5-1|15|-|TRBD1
CASSDGTGIGNTIYF
TGCGCCAGCAGCGACGGGACAGGGATTGGAAACACCATATATTTT
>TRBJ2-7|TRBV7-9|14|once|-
CASQNRRGSYEQYF
TGTGCCAGCCAGAACAGGCGAGGATCCTACGAGCAGTACTTC
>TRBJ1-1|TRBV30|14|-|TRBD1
CAWSRTRTGNEAFF
TGTGCCTGGAGCCGGACCCGGACAGGGAATGAAGCTTTCTTT
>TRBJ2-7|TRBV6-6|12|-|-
CASSATLYEQYF
TGTGCCAGCAGTGCGACCCTCTACGAGCAGTACTTC
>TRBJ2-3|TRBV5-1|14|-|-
CASSLVGNTDTQYF
TGCGCCAGCAGCTTGGTTGGCAACACAGATACGCAGTATTTT
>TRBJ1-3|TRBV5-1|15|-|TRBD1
CASSLGTGLRNTIYF
TGCGCCAGCAGCTTGGGGACAGGCCTAAGAAACACCATATATTTT
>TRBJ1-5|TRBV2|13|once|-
CASSDAGDQPQHF
TGTGCCAGCAGTGATGCAGGAGATCAGCCCCAGCATTTT
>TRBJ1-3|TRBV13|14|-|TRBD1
CASSYRGFGNTIYF
TGTGCCAGCAGTTACAGGGGGTTCGGAAACACCATATATTTT
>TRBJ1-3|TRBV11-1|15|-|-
CASSLDGGRGNTIYF
TGTGCCAGCAGCTTAGACGGGGGACGTGGAAACACCATATATTTT
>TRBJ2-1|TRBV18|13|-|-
CASSPGGRNEQFF
TGTGCCAGCTCACCTGGGGGGCGCAATGAGCAGTTCTTC
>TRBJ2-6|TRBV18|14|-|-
CASSPLTEANVLTF
TGTGCCAGCTCACCTCTGACGGAAGCCAACGTCCTGACTTTC
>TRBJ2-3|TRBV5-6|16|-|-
CASSFGADLGTDTQYF
TGTGCCAGCAGCTTCGGGGCGGACCTGGGCACAGATACGCAGTATTTT
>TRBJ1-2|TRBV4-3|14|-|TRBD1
CASSQEGTGLGYTF
TGCGCCAGCAGCCAAGAGGGGACAGGATTAGGCTACACCTTC
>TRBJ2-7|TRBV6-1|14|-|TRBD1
CASYGTGLTYEQYF
TGTGCCAGCTATGGGACAGGTTTAACCTACGAGCAGTACTTC
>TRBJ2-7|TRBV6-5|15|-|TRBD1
CASSRGDRRTYEQYF
TGTGCCAGCAGCCGAGGGGACAGGCGGACCTACGAGCAGTACTTC
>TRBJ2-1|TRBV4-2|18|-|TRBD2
CASSQTSGGASSYNEQFF
TGTGCCAGCAGCCAAACTAGCGGGGGGGCGAGCTCCTACAATGAGCAGTTCTTC
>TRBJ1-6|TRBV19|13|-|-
CASSTRQNSPLHF
TGTGCCAGTAGTACTCGACAGAATTCACCCCTCCACTTT
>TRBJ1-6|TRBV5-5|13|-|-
CASSWTAAPPLHF
TGTGCCAGCAGCTGGACAGCCGCCCCACCCCTCCACTTT
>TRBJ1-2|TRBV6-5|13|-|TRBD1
CASRDRTGIGYTF
TGTGCCAGCAGAGACCGGACAGGTATTGGCTACACCTTC
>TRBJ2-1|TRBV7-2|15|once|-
CASSLLGLPYNEQFF
TGTGCCAGCAGCCTTCTGGGCCTCCCCTACAATGAGCAGTTCTTC
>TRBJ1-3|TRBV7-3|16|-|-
CASSLTLGRESKAIYF
TGTGCCAGCAGCCTAACTCTGGGCAGGGAAAGTAAGGCCATATATTTT
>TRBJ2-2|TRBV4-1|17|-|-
CASSQPAWGANTGELFF
TGCGCCAGCAGCCAACCGGCTTGGGGCGCAAACACCGGGGAGCTGTTTTTT
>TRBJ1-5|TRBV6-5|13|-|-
CASSRGAEQPQHF
TGTGCCAGCTCACGGGGGGCGGAGCAGCCCCAGCATTTT